The 19 T cell receptor beta chains presented below share a single source sample, sequenced in a study of Ad26.COV2.S vaccination and SARS-CoV-2 variants. Sequencing used immunoSEQ multiplex PCR; TCRdb keeps in-frame clones, though not all of them. The data contain around 300,000 clones, roughly 90% of them singletons. Treatment meaning: approximately 18 received Ad26.COV2.S at low or high dose, single or two shots; roughly 5 received placebo; per-sample allocation not given. Collection of the samples took place on day 63 after the first injection of vaccine or placebo. This specimen consisted of peripheral blood, obtained in a trial of Ad26.COV2.S vaccine versus placebo. The receptors shown here come from a person aged 18-60 years who received the Ad26.COV2.S COVID-19 vaccine or a placebo.

The chain couples TRBV9 to TRBJ1-6; D not certain. Germline-derived CDR1 and CDR2 are SGDLS and YYNGEE. Trimming pared 0 bases from V and 0 bases from J, leaving 4 bases between. There are 15 residues in the CDR3. DNA of the CDR3: TGTGCCAGCAGCGTAGCCCCCTCCTATAATTCACCCCTCCACTTT. Protein: CASSVAPSYNSPLHF.

V gene TRBV5-1 combines with J gene TRBJ1-1, with D hard to call. The CDR3 is 13 amino acids. Germline CDR1 and CDR2: SGHRS and YFSETQ. V lost 9 bases to trimming and J lost 1 base, with 13 bases between them. The CDR3 bases are TGCGCCACCCGACCCAGCCAGAACACTGAAGCTTTCTTT. Its translation is CATRPSQNTEAFF.

CDR3 sequence reads: CASGGLANEQFF. The CDR3, as DNA: TGTGCGTCCGGGGGTCTAGCTAATGAGCAGTTCTTC. This rearrangement joins TRBV10-3 to TRBJ2-1, with D possibly matching TRBD2 (6 bases). The CDR3 runs 12 residues. Germline CDR1 and CDR2: ENHRY and SYGVKD.

The chain couples TRBV6-2 or TRBV6-3 to TRBJ2-7; D unclear. Per the germline V gene, CDR1 is MNHEY and CDR2 is SVGEGT. The CDR3 runs to 13 residues. V lost 2 bases to trimming and J lost 0 bases, with 5 bases between them. In DNA, the CDR3 is TGTGCCAGCAGTTACGAAAGCTCCTACGAGCAGTACTTC. Protein sequence: CASSYESSYEQYF.

A word on this clone: This CDR3 is also generated by other DNA sequences in the sample. V is TRBV29-1 and J is TRBJ1-2; TRBD1 agrees at 9 bases. The CDR3 is made up of 12 amino acids. Germline V gene lookup returns CDR1 SQVTM and CDR2 ANQGSEA. The trim removed 6 bases at V and 5 bases at J, leaving 4 bases unmatched. The CDR3 loop is CSVKTGGYGYTF. CDR3 nucleotide sequence: TGCAGCGTCAAGACAGGGGGATATGGCTACACCTTC.

The CDR3 DNA sequence: TGCGCCAGCAGCCAAGATCCCGGGGAGTACAATGAGCAGTTCTTC. Its protein is CASSQDPGEYNEQFF. The V call is TRBV4-3, the J call TRBJ2-1; possibly TRBD2 for D (5 bases). The CDR3 has 15 amino acids. The germline CDR1 and CDR2 sequences are LGHNA and YSLEER. The V and J ends lost 0 bases and 4 bases respectively, with 10 bases between them.

V is TRBV7-8 and J is TRBJ2-7; D possibly corresponds to TRBD2 (6 bases). The germline V gene encodes CDR1 SGHVS and CDR2 FQNEAQ. V was clipped by 5 bases and J by 5 bases, with 19 bases between them. CDR3 length: 15 residues. The DNA for the CDR3 is TGTGCCAGCAGCCCGGGACTCCCCCTTAGGAACGAGCAGTACGTC. Residues: CASSPGLPLRNEQYV.

The genes are TRBV27 and TRBJ1-1; D is undetermined. V was clipped by 5 bases and J by 0 bases, with 7 bases between them. Germline assignment: CDR1 MNHEY and CDR2 SMNVEV (reference sequence). CDR3 size: 13 residues. The CDR3 here is CASSLTVNTEAFF. The CDR3 nucleotides are TGTGCCAGCAGTCTTACAGTGAACACTGAAGCTTTCTTT.

The chain recombines TRBV7-9 with TRBJ2-2; TRBD2 matches 7 bases. V lost 3 bases and J lost 5; bases outside the gene matches: 6. The CDR3 loop spans 15 amino acids. CDR1 is SEHNR and CDR2 is FQNEAQ in the germline V gene (reference sequence). The CDR3 nucleotides read TGTGCCAGCAGCTTTAAGAGCGGGGTGACCGGGGAGCTGTTTTTT. It yields the protein CASSFKSGVTGELFF.

The chain recombines TRBV7-9 with TRBJ2-5, with D possibly called TRBD1 or TRBD2 (5 bases each). This CDR3 region has 16 residues. Germline CDR1 and CDR2: SEHNR and FQNEAQ (reference sequence). V was pared by 5 bases and J by 1 base, with 17 bases between. The CDR3 spells CASSRNPGPIQETQYF. The CDR3 region has the DNA TGTGCCAGCAGCCGTAACCCGGGGCCTATCCAAGAGACCCAGTACTTC.

The chain joins TRBV19 to TRBJ1-2; the match to TRBD1 covers 10 bases. Germline loops: CDR1 LNHDA, CDR2 SQIVND (reference sequence). This CDR3 spans 17 amino acids. V was clipped by 6 bases and J by 0 bases; unmatched bases: 10. As DNA, the CDR3 is TGTGCCAGTAGCTGGGGAACCGGGACAGGGGCTAACTATGGCTACACCTTC. This sequence encodes CASSWGTGTGANYGYTF.

V gene TRBV29-1 combines with J gene TRBJ2-6; D possibly corresponds to TRBD1 (6 bases). V lost 7 bases and J 1 base, leaving 26 bases between the germline ends. The CDR3 contains 19 residues. Per the germline V gene, CDR1 is SQVTM and CDR2 is ANQGSEA. The CDR3 DNA is TGCAGCGCTATAATTAACAGGGTCGGGCGCTCGTCTGGGGCCAACGTCCTGACTTTC. Its translation is CSAIINRVGRSSGANVLTF. Combining the CDR3 with reference TRBV29-1 and TRBJ2-6 gives the whole variable domain SAVISQKPSRDICQRGTSLTIQCQVDSQVTMMFWYRQQPGQSLTLIATANQGSEATYESGFVIDKFPISRPNLTFSTLTVSNMSPEDSSIYLCSAIINRVGRSSGANVLTFGAGSRLTVL.

The V call is TRBV29-1, the J call TRBJ1-4, with D unclear. The V gene's germline CDR1 is SQVTM and CDR2 ANQGSEA. CDR3 length equals 12 residues. The CDR3, as DNA: TGCACCATCCGAGGAGCAGACGAAAAACTGTTTTTT. This encodes CTIRGADEKLFF.

The chain is built from TRBV7-2 and TRBJ2-7; D unresolved. V was clipped by 1 base and J by 4 bases, with 11 bases between them. The CDR3 runs to 14 residues. The germline gives CDR1 SGHTA, CDR2 FQGNSA. This chain's CDR3 is CASSLEREAYEQYV. DNA of the CDR3: TGTGCCAGCAGCTTAGAGCGTGAGGCATACGAGCAGTACGTC.

V is TRBV2 and J is TRBJ1-1, with D perhaps matching TRBD1 (5 bases). Deletions cut 7 bases from V and 3 bases from J, with 15 bases between. The germline gives CDR1 SNHLY, CDR2 FYNNEI. The CDR3 is made up of 14 amino acids. DNA for the CDR3: TGTGCCAGCACCGAGGGACGGAGGGACACTGAAGCTTTCTTT. It codes for CASTEGRRDTEAFF.

This clone has a single count. The rearrangement links TRBV4-3 to TRBJ2-7; possible D gene TRBD1, 5 bases. The CDR3 runs to 14 residues. Germline V CDR1 and CDR2: LGHNA, YSLEER. V was cut by 1 base and J by 2 bases, with 9 bases left in between. CDR3 sequence: CASSQGTTTYEQYF. CDR3 nucleotides: TGCGCCAGCAGCCAAGGGACAACTACCTACGAGCAGTACTTC.

This chain joins TRBV12-5 and TRBJ1-4; the match to TRBD1 covers 9 bases. This CDR3 spans 13 amino acids. V was clipped by 10 bases and J by 4 bases; unmatched bases: 4. The germline gives CDR1 LGHNT, CDR2 FRNRAP. The CDR3 DNA reads TGTGCTACGACAGGGGGGCTTAATGAAAAACTGTTTTTT. It translates to CATTGGLNEKLFF.

This chain joins TRBV5-1 and TRBJ2-7; D is undetermined. Germline loops: CDR1 SGHRS, CDR2 YFSETQ. V lost 3 bases and J 4 bases, leaving 8 bases between the germline ends. CDR3 length: 12 amino acids. This chain's CDR3 is CASSSSNYEQYF. The CDR3 DNA reads TGCGCCAGCAGCTCCTCCAATTACGAGCAGTACTTC.

This chain links TRBV11-3 with TRBJ2-1; TRBD2 matches 7 bases. The length of the CDR3 is 16 residues. The junction had 6 bases not matched to a gene; V was cut back by 3 bases and J by 1 base. Germline assignment: CDR1 SGHNT and CDR2 YENEEA. The chain's CDR3 is CASSFPSSGSYNEQFF. CDR3 nucleotide sequence: TGTGCCAGCAGCTTCCCATCTAGCGGATCCTACAATGAGCAGTTCTTC.